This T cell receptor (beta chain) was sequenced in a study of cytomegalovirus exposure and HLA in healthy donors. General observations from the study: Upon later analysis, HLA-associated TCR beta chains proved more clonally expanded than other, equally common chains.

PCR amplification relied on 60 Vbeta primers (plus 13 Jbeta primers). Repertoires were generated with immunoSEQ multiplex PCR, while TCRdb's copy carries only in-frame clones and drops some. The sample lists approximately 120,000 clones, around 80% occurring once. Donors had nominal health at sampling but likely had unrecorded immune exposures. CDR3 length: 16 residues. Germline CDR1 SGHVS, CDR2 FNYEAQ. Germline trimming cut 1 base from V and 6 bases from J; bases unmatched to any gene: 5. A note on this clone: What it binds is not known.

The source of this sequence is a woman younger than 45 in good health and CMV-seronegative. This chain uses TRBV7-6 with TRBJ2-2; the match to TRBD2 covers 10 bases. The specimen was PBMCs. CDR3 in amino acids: CASSLELAGLAGELFF. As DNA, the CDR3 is TGTGCCAGCAGCTTAGAACTAGCGGGACTTGCCGGGGAGCTGTTTTTT.